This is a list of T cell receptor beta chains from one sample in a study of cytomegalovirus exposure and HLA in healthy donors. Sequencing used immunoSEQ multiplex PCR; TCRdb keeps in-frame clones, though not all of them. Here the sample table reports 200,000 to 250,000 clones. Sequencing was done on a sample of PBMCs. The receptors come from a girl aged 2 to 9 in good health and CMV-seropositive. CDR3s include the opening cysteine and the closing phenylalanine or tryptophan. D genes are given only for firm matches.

TGTGCCAGCAGCCTAATGGGCTTTGGAGATACGCAGTATTTT	CASSLMGFGDTQYF	TRBV7-2	14	NA	TRBJ2-3
TGTGCCAGTAGTACACGGACAGGCCCGAACAATGAGCAGTTCTTC	CASSTRTGPNNEQFF	TRBV19	15	TRBD1	TRBJ2-1
TGTGCCAGCAGTTGGACTAGCTTGACAGATACGCAGTATTTT	CASSWTSLTDTQYF	TRBV6-5	14	TRBD2	TRBJ2-3
TGCGCCAGCAGCTATGGACAGCCGGGTAATACTCTAGCCAAAAACATTCAGTACTTC	CASSYGQPGNTLAKNIQYF	TRBV5-1	19	NA	TRBJ2-4
TGTGCCAGCAGTTATAGCGGGTTAAGCACAGATACGCAGTATTTT	CASSYSGLSTDTQYF	TRBV6-5	15	TRBD2	TRBJ2-3
TGTGCCAGCAGGCCTATGACAGGGGGCACTGAAGCTTTCTTT	CASRPMTGGTEAFF	TRBV25-1	14	TRBD1	TRBJ1-1
TGCGCCAGCAGCTTGGCACAGGGAATCTACGAGCAGTACTTC	CASSLAQGIYEQYF	TRBV5-1	14	NA	TRBJ2-7
TGTGCCAGTAGCGGGGGTATCGGACAGGGGGCTACTGAAGCTTTCTTT	CASSGGIGQGATEAFF	TRBV19	16	TRBD1	TRBJ1-1
TGTGCCAGCACAAATCTCGCGGAGATCCTCTATGGCTACACCTTC	CASTNLAEILYGYTF	TRBV7-9	15	NA	TRBJ1-2
TGTGCCAGCTCACCAACAGGGGGATTGGACGAGCAGTACTTC	CASSPTGGLDEQYF	TRBV18	14	TRBD1	TRBJ2-7
TGTGCCACTGCGGTGGGAGCGGGGGTATCCTACGAGCAGTACTTC	CATAVGAGVSYEQYF	TRBV27	15	TRBD2	TRBJ2-7
TGTGCCAGCAGCTTAGACGGGGATGGCTACACCTTC	CASSLDGDGYTF	TRBV7-8	12	NA	TRBJ1-2
TGTGCCAGCAGTGGAGGACGGATCTTCGGCTACACCTTC	CASSGGRIFGYTF	TRBV7-2	13	NA	TRBJ1-2
TGTGCCAGCAGTGAAAAACCGGAGGGGTACACTGAAGCTTTCTTT	CASSEKPEGYTEAFF	TRBV6-1	15	NA	TRBJ1-1
TGTGCCAGCAGACCACAGGGTCAGGGTGAAAAACTGTTTTTT	CASRPQGQGEKLFF	TRBV18	14	NA	TRBJ1-4
TGTGCCAGCAGTTTATCCCTGCGGGACTTTCACTACGAGCAGTACTTC	CASSLSLRDFHYEQYF	TRBV27	16	NA	TRBJ2-7
TGCGCCAGCAACGAGCCTAGCGACGACACCGGGGAGCTGTTTTTT	CASNEPSDDTGELFF	TRBV23-1	15	NA	TRBJ2-2
TGTGCCAGCAGCCTGGACAGGGGAATACAGGAGCAGTACTTC	CASSLDRGIQEQYF	TRBV27	14	TRBD1	TRBJ2-7
TGTGCCTGGACGCTAGCGGGAGGATCAGATACGCAGTATTTT	CAWTLAGGSDTQYF	TRBV30	14	TRBD2	TRBJ2-3
TGTGCCTCTAGCGAGGGAAGCACAGATACGCAGTATTTT	CASSEGSTDTQYF	TRBV28	13	NA	TRBJ2-3
TGCGCCAGCAGTCAAAGCTCCGGGGTGACTGAAGCTTTCTTT	CASSQSSGVTEAFF	TRBV10-1	14	NA	TRBJ1-1
TGTGCCAGCAGCTTGGTGGGGCCCTCTAATGAAAAACTGTTTTTT	CASSLVGPSNEKLFF	TRBV5-5	15	NA	TRBJ1-4
TGTGCCAGCAGCGGGACAAGTCTTGATCAGCCCCAGCATTTT	CASSGTSLDQPQHF	TRBV28	14	NA	TRBJ1-5
TGCGCCAGCAGCTCCGGTTTAGGGGGCCAAGAGACCCAGTACTTC	CASSSGLGGQETQYF	TRBV5-1	15	NA	TRBJ2-5
TGTGCCAGCAGCTCCGCTAGGTCTGGGGCCAACGTCCTGACTTTC	CASSSARSGANVLTF	TRBV7-8	15	NA	TRBJ2-6
TGCGCCAGCAGCGTCCGACAGGGTGTGAACACTGAAGCTTTCTTT	CASSVRQGVNTEAFF	TRBV4-1	15	TRBD1	TRBJ1-1
TGCGCCAGCAGCTTGGGAGACAGGGGTATGGTGGCTGGCTACACCTTC	CASSLGDRGMVAGYTF	TRBV5-1	16	TRBD1	TRBJ1-2
TGTGCCAGCAGCAAAGGGGCCAAGAACACTGAAGCTTTCTTT	CASSKGAKNTEAFF	TRBV21-1	14	NA	TRBJ1-1
TGCAGCGTCGGTGGGGTCAGGGACTATGGCTACACCTTC	CSVGGVRDYGYTF	TRBV29-1	13	NA	TRBJ1-2
TGTGCCAGCAGTTTAATCGTCAGGAGCAATCAGCCCCAGCATTTT	CASSLIVRSNQPQHF	TRBV28	15	NA	TRBJ1-5
TGCGCCAGCAGCTTCTGGGACAGGACACCCTCTGAGGCCAACGTCCTGACTTTC	CASSFWDRTPSEANVLTF	TRBV5-1	18	TRBD1	TRBJ2-6
TGTGCCAGCAGCCAAACTCAGACTAGCGGGAGTTTTGGTAGCACAGATACGCAGTATTTT	CASSQTQTSGSFGSTDTQYF	TRBV4-2	20	TRBD2	TRBJ2-3
TGTGCCACTCAGACAAGAATGGGCACAGATACGCAGTATTTT	CATQTRMGTDTQYF	TRBV19	14	NA	TRBJ2-3
TGTGCCAGCAGCTTGGGGACCGGGAACAATGAGCAGTTCTTC	CASSLGTGNNEQFF	TRBV5-6	14	NA	TRBJ2-1
TGTGCCAGCAGCGCATTAGCGGGGTTCTCCTACAATGAGCAGTTCTTC	CASSALAGFSYNEQFF	TRBV9	16	TRBD2	TRBJ2-1
TGTGCCAGCAGTTCCCGGGGGTACACCGGGGAGCTGTTTTTT	CASSSRGYTGELFF	TRBV27	14	NA	TRBJ2-2
TGTGCCAGCAGTGGTCCGTACAATGAGCAGTTCTTC	CASSGPYNEQFF	TRBV2	12	NA	TRBJ2-1
TGTGCCAGTAGTGTGAAACCAGGTCTTTATGGCTACACCTTC	CASSVKPGLYGYTF	TRBV19	14	NA	TRBJ1-2
TGTGCCAGCAGTGAAGAACTTATGAACACTGAAGCTTTCTTT	CASSEELMNTEAFF	TRBV25-1	14	NA	TRBJ1-1
TGTGCCAGCAGTGGTCCCCTAGCGGCGGCTGTAGAGACCCAGTACTTC	CASSGPLAAAVETQYF	TRBV25-1	16	TRBD2	TRBJ2-5
TGTGCCAGCAGCTTGGTCAGCGGGAGATACAATGAGCAGTTCTTC	CASSLVSGRYNEQFF	TRBV5-6	15	TRBD2	TRBJ2-1
TGTGCCAGCAGCACCGCCGGGGGAGTCGCAACTAATGAAAAACTGTTTTTT	CASSTAGGVATNEKLFF	TRBV7-9	17	NA	TRBJ1-4
TGTGCCAGCAGCTTAAGTTTGAGGCAGGGGGATCAGCCCCAGCATTTT	CASSLSLRQGDQPQHF	TRBV7-6	16	TRBD1	TRBJ1-5
TGTGCCAGCAGCTTGAGGCAGGGACAGGGCCACAATGAGCAGTTCTTC	CASSLRQGQGHNEQFF	TRBV5-8	16	TRBD1	TRBJ2-1
TGTGCCAGCAGCTTAGGCAGGGGCCCCTACGAGCAGTACTTC	CASSLGRGPYEQYF	TRBV7-9	14	NA	TRBJ2-7
TGTGCCAGCACGACAGGACCAAACATTCAGTACTTC	CASTTGPNIQYF	TRBV28	12	NA	TRBJ2-4
TGTGCCAGCTCACCATTAGCAGATGAGCAGTTCTTC	CASSPLADEQFF	TRBV18	12	NA	TRBJ2-1
TGTGCCAGCAGCCCCGGACACAGCCAAGAGACCCAGTACTTC	CASSPGHSQETQYF	TRBV11-3	14	NA	TRBJ2-5
TGTGCCAGTAGTATAACAGCGGCGGGCACCGGGGAGCTGTTTTTT	CASSITAAGTGELFF	TRBV19	15	NA	TRBJ2-2
TGTGCCAGTCTAGCGACACTTAACAATGAGCAGTTCTTC	CASLATLNNEQFF	TRBV2	13	NA	TRBJ2-1
TGTGCCAGCAGGCCGGACAGGGGGTGGGGCACTGAAGCTTTCTTT	CASRPDRGWGTEAFF	TRBV27	15	TRBD1	TRBJ1-1
TGTGCCAGCAGTCCGGACACCTCCCACGGAGCTTTCTTT	CASSPDTSHGAFF	TRBV25-1	13	NA	TRBJ1-1
TGTGCTAGCAGGAGGGCCGGGACACCTGGAAACACCATATATTTT	CASRRAGTPGNTIYF	TRBV7-7	15	NA	TRBJ1-3
TGCGCCAGCACCGCAGGGGGAAGCACAGATACGCAGTATTTT	CASTAGGSTDTQYF	TRBV5-1	14	TRBD1	TRBJ2-3
TGTGCTAGCAGCTTAGCTGGGACAGGGTTGAATGAGCAGTTCTTC	CASSLAGTGLNEQFF	TRBV7-7	15	TRBD1	TRBJ2-1
TGTGCCAGCAGTCCCCTAGATTATGGCTACACCTTC	CASSPLDYGYTF	TRBV28	12	NA	TRBJ1-2